A single sample gave rise to the 10 T cell receptor beta chains below, sequenced in a study of cytomegalovirus exposure and HLA in healthy donors. PCR was performed using 60 Vbeta and 13 Jbeta primers. Data came from immunoSEQ multiplex PCR; TCRdb stores just in-frame clones and leaves some out. This table has around 71,000 clones, roughly 70% appearing once. The material sequenced was PBMCs. These receptors were collected from a male donor in good health and CMV-seropositive.

The rearrangement joins TRBV4-1 to TRBJ2-7, with D perhaps TRBD1 (6 bases). This CDR3 comprises 16 residues. V was clipped by 2 bases and J by 2 bases, with 16 bases between them. Looked up from germline, CDR1 is MGHRA and CDR2 is YSYEKL. The DNA for the CDR3 is TGCGCCAGCAGCCAAACGCTGGGACAAGCTACCTACGAGCAGTACTTC. Translation: CASSQTLGQATYEQYF.

The chain carries TRBV5-6 and TRBJ1-1, with D unclear. Per the germline V gene, CDR1 is SGHDT and CDR2 is YYEEEE. V lost 0 bases, J lost 0 bases, and 6 bases lay in between. The CDR3 loop spans 14 amino acids. The CDR3 loop is CASSLDRMNTEAFF. The CDR3 coding sequence is TGTGCCAGCAGCTTGGACAGAATGAACACTGAAGCTTTCTTT.

The J gene is TRBJ2-3, the V gene TRBV5-1, with D possibly TRBD1 on 5 matching bases. V was pared by 4 bases and J by 1 base, with 16 bases between. The CDR3 length is 16 residues. The germline CDR1 and CDR2 sequences are SGHRS and YFSETQ. CDR3 amino acids: CASSGSFSQGTDTQYF. CDR3 in DNA: TGCGCCAGCAGCGGCTCTTTTTCACAGGGCACAGATACGCAGTATTTT. Drawing the rest from reference TRBV5-1 and TRBJ2-3, the complete variable domain is KAGVTQTPRYLIKTRGQQVTLSCSPISGHRSVSWYQQTPGQGLQFLFEYFSETQRNKGNFPGRFSGRQFSNSRSEMNVSTLELGDSALYLCASSGSFSQGTDTQYFGPGTRLTVL.

This clone came up once. Written as DNA, the CDR3 is TGTGCCAGCAGCCCTTGGGGGGGGGTAATTCGAGAGACCCAGTACTTC. It encodes CASSPWGGVIRETQYF. The gene calls are TRBV7-2 and TRBJ2-5, with 7 bases aligning to TRBD2. Germline lookup yields CDR1 SGHTA and CDR2 FQGNSA. The CDR3 loop spans 16 amino acids. V shed 5 bases, J shed 4 bases, and the junction held 13 bases outside the gene matches.

The chain combines TRBV4-3 with TRBJ2-3, with D possibly being TRBD2 (6 bases). Germline CDR1 LGHNA, CDR2 YSLEER. V was shortened by 3 bases and J by 6 bases, with 10 bases between the two germline ends. The CDR3 covers 13 residues. In nucleotides, the CDR3 is TGCGCCAGCAGCCACGAGGGGAGGGATACGCAGTATTTT. Translated, it gives CASSHEGRDTQYF.

V is TRBV9 and J is TRBJ1-3; perhaps TRBD1 as D (6 bases). This CDR3 has 15 residues. Germline assignment: CDR1 SGDLS and CDR2 YYNGEE. Trimming shortened V by 3 bases and J by 5 bases, and 15 bases separated the two germline ends. The CDR3 region has the DNA TGTGCCAGCAGCGCCGACGGGCAGGGGCGAAACACCATATATTTT. This translates into CASSADGQGRNTIYF.

A single count supports this clone. J is TRBJ1-1 and V is TRBV25-1; D unresolved. The germline V gene encodes CDR1 MGHDK and CDR2 SYGVNS. The CDR3 consists of 13 residues. V was trimmed by 6 bases and J by 3 bases, leaving 11 bases between them. In DNA, the CDR3 is TGTGCCAGCAGCCTAACGAGGGACACTGAAGCTTTCTTT. This gives the protein CASSLTRDTEAFF.

This chain joins TRBV7-9 and TRBJ2-1; 10 bases line up with TRBD2. V lost 4 bases, J lost 2 bases, and 2 bases stayed unmatched. There are 15 residues in the CDR3. Germline CDR1 reads SEHNR; CDR2 reads FQNEAQ (reference sequence). CDR3 sequence: CASSSSGRTYNEQFF. As DNA, the CDR3 is TGTGCCAGCAGCTCTAGCGGGAGAACCTACAATGAGCAGTTCTTC.

The chain links TRBV4-1 to TRBJ2-5; TRBD1 aligns across 8 bases. The better agreement between TRBJ2-7 and the DNA end casts doubt on the J call. This CDR3 is 16 amino acids long. Germline CDR1 and CDR2: MGHRA and YSYEKL. The CDR3 DNA reads TGCGCCAGCAGCCAAGGGTCCAACAGGGGGTATTACGAGCAGTACTTC. Translating gives CASSQGSNRGYYEQYF.

The chain has TRBV7-2 and TRBJ2-7, with 9 bases lining up with TRBD1. This CDR3 is 17 amino acids long. CDR1 SGHTA and CDR2 FQGNSA come from the germline V gene. Germline trimming cut 1 base from V and 7 bases from J; bases unmatched to any gene: 14. DNA for the CDR3: TGTGCCAGCAGCTTAGGGACCCTCCGGGACAGGGCGAGGGAGCAGTACTTC. It translates to CASSLGTLRDRAREQYF.